This T cell receptor beta chain was documented in a study of blood T cell repertoires in COVID-19. Looking at the study overall: Samples came from the United States, Italy and Spain, spanning acute and convalescent COVID-19.

In the original analysis: Quantification of nucleated cells was approximated via reference gene primer amplification. Clones were sequenced by immunoSEQ multiplex PCR, and TCRdb holds only the in-frame ones, with some missing. The D gene and trimming were derived from the DNA, and the V and J assignments and clone size from that table. The table lists about 210,000 clones, about 80% of them singletons. This clone appeared a few times. This CDR3 comprises 18 residues. V gave up 2 bases and J gave up 0 bases, with 17 bases separating them. From germline, CDR1 is MGHRA and CDR2 YSYEKL. Followed longitudinally, the Seattle patients had been enrolled during active infection.

The sequenced sample was peripheral blood. The TCR comes from an elderly woman with COVID-19, enrolled during active disease. J is TRBJ2-4 and V is TRBV4-1; D might be TRBD2 (5 bases). The DNA for the CDR3 is TGCGCCAGCAGCCAATTCTCTCTAGCCAACCTAGCCAAAAACATTCAGTACTTC. Encoded protein: CASSQFSLANLAKNIQYF.